This T cell receptor beta chain was found in a study of control samples from healthy donors and cancer patients (dated by TCRdb to the early 2020s). Library generation was performed with the immunoSEQ multiplex PCR assay. In TCRdb, the immuneACCESS table is reduced to in-frame sequences with V and J assigned. These tables do not hold every clone; where another copy was compared, an unresolved V gene accounts for under half, and the others remain unexplained. The sample table shows about 100,000 clones, and over 75% are seen once. The biggest ten clones account for roughly 18% of the sample. Trimmed from V: 6 bases; trimmed from J: 5 bases; junction bases lacking a gene match: 11. There are 15 amino acids in the CDR3, from cysteine to phenylalanine inclusive. The CDR3 DNA has 45 bases and is translated from base 1. For CDR1 and CDR2, the germline V gene (reference sequence) lists LNHDA and SQIVND.

With regard to this clone: The antigen it recognizes is unknown. Per-base qualities were not stored, and no clone one base away is much larger.

Sequences were obtained from blood. In this chain, TRBV19 is recombined with TRBJ2-5, with TRBD2 identical over 8 junction bases. The receptor's source is a woman in her forties or fifties in good health. The DNA reads TGTGCCAGTAGGAAATCACTAGCGGCTCTGGAGACCCAGTACTTC. Its protein is CASRKSLAALETQYF.